The 6 T cell receptor beta chains below were found in one sample sequenced in a study of human thymus T cells (dated by TCRdb to about 2020). Libraries were constructed by the immunoSEQ multiplex PCR assay. TCRdb obtained this table from immuneACCESS and retained in-frame rearrangements with V and J assigned. These tables miss some clones; where compared with another copy, unresolved V genes account for less than half of the shortfall, and the remainder is unexplained. The sample data list approximately 40,000 clones, and about 93% of these were observed just once. About 0.13% of the sample comes from the top ten. The sample taken for sequencing was blood. The receptors here all came from a boy in the first two years of life with a congenital heart defect but otherwise immunologically healthy.

The chain links TRBV6-6 to TRBJ1-2; 7 nucleotides agree with TRBD1. J was trimmed by 3 bases and V by 8 bases; bases with no gene match: 3. The germline V gene encodes CDR1 MNHNY and CDR2 SVGAGI (reference sequence). The CDR3 consists of 12 residues. CDR3 in amino acids: CASGTAYYGYTF. Here the CDR3 DNA reads TGTGCCAGCGGGACAGCCTACTATGGCTACACCTTC.

The chain couples TRBV4-1 to TRBJ1-2; D perhaps matches TRBD1 (5 bases). CDR3 size: 14 residues. Trimming pared 6 bases from V and 5 bases from J, leaving 16 bases between. CDR1 and CDR2 from the germline V gene are MGHRA and YSYEKL. The CDR3 protein is CASRSPGKGYGYTF. CDR3 sequence (DNA): TGCGCCAGCAGGTCCCCAGGGAAAGGTTATGGCTACACCTTC.

V and J are TRBV2 and TRBJ2-3; D gene unclear. The CDR3 runs 12 residues. V shed 6 bases and J shed 2 bases, with 6 bases lying between them. Germline V CDR1 and CDR2: SNHLY, FYNNEI. CDR3 DNA: TGTGCCAGCAGACCGACCACAGATACGCAGTATTTT. The encoded protein is CASRPTTDTQYF.

This chain uses TRBV18 with TRBJ1-1; 8 bases agree with TRBD1. The CDR3 totals 14 residues. The germline V gene has CDR1 KGHSH and CDR2 LQKENI. V trimming: 8 bases; J trimming: 6 bases; junction bases outside the gene matches: 11. This chain's CDR3 is CASPGQGRSPEAFF. The DNA of the CDR3 is TGTGCCAGCCCCGGACAGGGAAGATCACCTGAAGCTTTCTTT.

A note on this clone: Other DNA sequences in this sample translate to the same CDR3. The chain couples TRBV4-3 to TRBJ1-2, with 10 bases matching TRBD1. V lost 4 bases, J lost 4 bases, and 3 bases stayed unmatched. Germline V CDR1 and CDR2: LGHNA, YSLEER. This CDR3 comprises 14 residues. CDR3 in amino acids: CASSPDRGPYGYTF. CDR3 bases: TGCGCCAGCAGCCCAGACAGGGGGCCCTATGGCTACACCTTC.

This chain uses TRBV27 with TRBJ2-7; D might be TRBD1 or TRBD2, each matching 5 bases. V dropped 7 bases and J dropped 0 bases, with 13 bases sitting between them. The length of the CDR3 is 14 residues. Looked up from germline, CDR1 is MNHEY and CDR2 is SMNVEV (reference sequence). CDR3 DNA sequence: TGTGCCAGCAACCGGGACGGAAGCTCCTACGAGCAGTACTTC. Translated: CASNRDGSSYEQYF.